These T cell receptor beta chains were read from a single sample in a study of radiotherapy plus CTLA-4 blockade in lung cancer. Clones were read by immunoSEQ multiplex PCR, and TCRdb kept only the in-frame ones, dropping some. The sample lists roughly 100,000 clones; around 83% were seen once. Sequencing was performed on peripheral blood, taken from a patient treated with radiotherapy plus ipilimumab. The source is a human donor with non-small cell lung cancer who had a partial response to radiotherapy plus ipilimumab. The CDR3 runs from the conserved cysteine through the conserved F or W. A D gene is named only where the DNA matches it firmly. Where a row states a size, it is once, few, many or the class of an expanded clone; other rows omit it.

v_call	d_call	j_call	clone_size	cdr3_nt	cdr3_aa
TRBV10-2	-	TRBJ2-4	once	TGCGCCAGCAGTGAGGGAGTAGCCAAAAACATTCAGTACTTC	CASSEGVAKNIQYF
TRBV28	TRBD2	TRBJ2-7	-	TGTGCCAGCAGTTCCGTTGGACTAGCCTATTCCTACGAGCAGTACTTC	CASSSVGLAYSYEQYF
TRBV7-2	-	TRBJ1-5	-	TGTGCCAGCAGCTTACTGGGCGCGGGTCAGCCCCAGCATTTT	CASSLLGAGQPQHF
TRBV11-2	-	TRBJ2-7	-	TGTGCCAGCAGCTTAGTACGTCCCGGACACTTCTCCTACGAGCAGTACTTC	CASSLVRPGHFSYEQYF
TRBV5-4	-	TRBJ2-6	-	TGTGCCAGCAGCTTGGCAGGCTCTGGGGCCAACGTCCTGACTTTC	CASSLAGSGANVLTF
TRBV5-1	-	TRBJ1-1	-	TGCGCCAGCAGCCCCCTGGGAGGGGAATTATTCACTGAAGCTTTCTTT	CASSPLGGELFTEAFF
TRBV15	-	TRBJ1-1	-	TGTGCCACCAGCAGAGATAGGAGGACGAGGAACACTGAAGCTTTCTTT	CATSRDRRTRNTEAFF
TRBV11-1	TRBD2	TRBJ2-7	-	TGTGCCAGCAGCCTCGGACTAGCGGACTACGAGCAGTACTTC	CASSLGLADYEQYF
TRBV6-4	-	TRBJ2-7	few	TGTGCCAGCAGTCGACGAGGGACCTACGAGCAGTACTTC	CASSRRGTYEQYF
TRBV6-6	TRBD1	TRBJ1-6	-	TGTGCCAGCAGCCGGACAGGGAAGGAATCACCCCTCCACTTT	CASSRTGKESPLHF
TRBV27	TRBD1	TRBJ2-1	-	TGTGCCAGCAGTTTGGACAGGGACAATGAGCAGTTCTTC	CASSLDRDNEQFF
TRBV7-9	-	TRBJ2-2	-	TGTGCCAGAGAACGGGACACCTTCACCGGGGAGCTGTTTTTT	CARERDTFTGELFF
TRBV6-5	TRBD2	TRBJ2-2	-	TGTGCCAGCAGTTACAGGGTCAGCGGGAGGACCGGGGAGCTGTTTTTT	CASSYRVSGRTGELFF
TRBV6-1	-	TRBJ1-1	-	TGTGCCAGCATTGAGTACATGAACACTGAAGCTTTCTTT	CASIEYMNTEAFF
TRBV5-6	-	TRBJ2-5	-	TGTGCCAGCGGATCAGAGACAGGAACGGAGACCCAGTACTTC	CASGSETGTETQYF
TRBV9	TRBD2	TRBJ2-7	few	TGTGCCAGCAGCGTAGCTAGCGGGAGTACCTACGAGCAGTACTTC	CASSVASGSTYEQYF
TRBV10-1	-	TRBJ2-7	-	TGCGCCAGCAGTGAGGTCCCTAACGCGGCAATGAGTGAGCAGTACTTC	CASSEVPNAAMSEQYF
TRBV5-4	TRBD1	TRBJ2-3	-	TGTGCCAGCAGCTTGTTGAGCGGGACAGGGTCAGATACGCAGTATTTT	CASSLLSGTGSDTQYF
TRBV7-2	-	TRBJ2-5	-	TGTGCCAGCAGCCCTATTCGGGGCCAAGAGACCCAGTACTTC	CASSPIRGQETQYF
TRBV2	-	TRBJ2-7	-	TGTGCCAGCATGCGGGACGGATCCTACGAGCAGTACTTC	CASMRDGSYEQYF
TRBV5-4	-	TRBJ2-1	-	TGTGCCAGCAGCTTGAGACAGAGCAATGAGCAGTTCTTC	CASSLRQSNEQFF
TRBV9	TRBD2	TRBJ2-2	-	TGTGCCAGCAGCGTAGCACTAGCGGGAGTGACCGGGGAGCTGTTTTTT	CASSVALAGVTGELFF
TRBV11-3	TRBD2	TRBJ2-7	few	TGTGCCAGCAGCCCCCCCCGGGCAGGTAGCGGGACCCACGAGCAGTACTTC	CASSPPRAGSGTHEQYF
TRBV18	-	TRBJ1-2	-	TGTGCCAGCTCACAAGGGACAACTCTCAACTATGGCTACACCTTC	CASSQGTTLNYGYTF
TRBV10-1	TRBD2	TRBJ2-7	-	TGCGCTAGCAGTGTGGCAGCGGGAGCCTACGAGCAGTACTTC	CASSVAAGAYEQYF
TRBV6-6	TRBD1	TRBJ1-5	-	TGTGCCAGCAGTTACTCTTCCCAGGGGGCAAAGCAGCCCCAGCATTTT	CASSYSSQGAKQPQHF
TRBV7-8	-	TRBJ1-5	-	TGTGCCAGCAGCTTAGTAGCGGATCAGCCCCAGCATTTT	CASSLVADQPQHF
TRBV28	TRBD2	TRBJ2-5	-	TGTGCCAGCGGAGCGGGAAAAGAGACCCAGTACTTC	CASGAGKETQYF
TRBV25-1	TRBD1	TRBJ2-6	-	TGTGCCAGCAGTGAGGGGACAGGGATCTCTGGGGCCAACGTCCTGACTTTC	CASSEGTGISGANVLTF
TRBV28	TRBD1	TRBJ2-3	-	TGTGCCAGCAGTTCGCCCGGGACAGGCACCCCAGATACGCAGTATTTT	CASSSPGTGTPDTQYF
TRBV11-2	TRBD1	TRBJ2-3	-	TGTGCCAGCAGCGGGCGGACAGGGTTCCCCGATACGCAGTATTTT	CASSGRTGFPDTQYF
TRBV15	-	TRBJ1-2	few	TGTGCCACCAGCAGGCGGGAGAACTATGGCTACACCTTC	CATSRRENYGYTF
TRBV11-2	TRBD1	TRBJ2-1	once	TGTGCCAGCAGCAGGGACAGCTCCTACAATGAGCAGTTCTTC	CASSRDSSYNEQFF
TRBV30	TRBD2	TRBJ2-7	once	TGTGCCTGGAGTCTAAATGGACTAGCTGAAACCTACGAGCAGTACTTC	CAWSLNGLAETYEQYF
TRBV28	-	TRBJ1-1	-	TGTGCCAGCAACGAAGGACATCCGAACACTGAAGCCTTCTTT	CASNEGHPNTEAFF
TRBV28	-	TRBJ1-2	once	TGTGCCAGCAGTTTACTAAGTCCGGGGGGCGGCTACACCTTC	CASSLLSPGGGYTF
TRBV5-4	-	TRBJ1-1	-	TGTGCCAGCAGCTTGGTACGGGAGAACACTGAAGCTTTCTTT	CASSLVRENTEAFF
TRBV29-1	TRBD2	TRBJ2-3	-	TGCAGCGCCGCAGCCCGGGGCGGGAGTACGGCAGATACGCAGTATTTT	CSAAARGGSTADTQYF
TRBV7-9	TRBD1	TRBJ1-1	-	TGTGCCAGCAGCCCGGACAGGGCGCATGAAGCTTTCTTT	CASSPDRAHEAFF
TRBV28	-	TRBJ2-7	-	TGTGCCAGCAGTTCCCATCAGGGATTGCGAGGGGGCGAGCAGTACTTC	CASSSHQGLRGGEQYF
TRBV5-1	TRBD2	TRBJ2-5	-	TGCGCCAGCAGCGCTCGGACTAGCGGGAAGGGAGAGACCCAGTACTTC	CASSARTSGKGETQYF
TRBV6-5	-	TRBJ2-7	-	TGTGCCAGCAGTACAAGACTAGATACTACCGAGCAGTACTTC	CASSTRLDTTEQYF
TRBV5-1	-	TRBJ2-3	-	TGCGCCAGCAGCTTTGACGGACTTAGCGCAGATACGCAGTATTTT	CASSFDGLSADTQYF
TRBV6-5	-	TRBJ1-1	-	TGTGCCAGCCCCCGGGGATACGTGAACACTGAAGCTTTCTTT	CASPRGYVNTEAFF